The following is a TCR beta chain sequence with its context. Antigen unknown. These data come from a study of Graves' ophthalmopathy and Graves' hyperthyroidism. From RNA, the CDR3 regions of TCR beta chains were amplified and sequenced. Second-round multiplex PCR followed a first-round RT-PCR using HTBI primers. Using its own MiXCR run on the multiplex PCR reads, TCRdb lists one record per CDR3 protein. The data contain 200,000 to 250,000 distinct CDR3 sequences, about a fifth of them singletons. Study findings and constraints: Among expanded thyroid clonotypes above 0.001 frequency, most also occurred in blood.

For donors with ophthalmopathy, the disease showed moderate-to-severe activity, reached CAS ≥3 and NOSPECS ≥4, and had lasted under 3 months. The germline gives CDR1 MDHEN, CDR2 SYDVKM. Deletions cut 6 bases from V and 9 bases from J, with 12 bases between. CDR3 length: 12 amino acids. This chain uses TRBV28 with TRBJ1-5; D remains unclear. The sample consisted of peripheral blood. The origin of this receptor is a woman aged 45-59 years with Graves' ophthalmopathy. CDR3 loop: CASSPPSTPQHF. CDR3 DNA sequence: TGTGCCAGCAGCCCTCCTTCGACGCCCCAGCATTTT.